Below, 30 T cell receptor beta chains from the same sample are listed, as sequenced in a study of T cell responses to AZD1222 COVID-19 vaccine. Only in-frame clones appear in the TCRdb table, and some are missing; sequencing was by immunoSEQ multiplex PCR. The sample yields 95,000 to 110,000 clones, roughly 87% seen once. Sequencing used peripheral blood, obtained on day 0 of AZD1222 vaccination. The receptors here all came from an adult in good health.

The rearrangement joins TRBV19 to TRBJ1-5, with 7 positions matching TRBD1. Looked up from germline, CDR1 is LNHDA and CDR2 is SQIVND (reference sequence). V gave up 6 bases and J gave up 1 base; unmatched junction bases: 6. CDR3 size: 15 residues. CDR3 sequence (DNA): TGTGCCAGTAGCACGGGACAGCCCAGCAATCAGCCCCAGCATTTT. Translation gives CASSTGQPSNQPQHF. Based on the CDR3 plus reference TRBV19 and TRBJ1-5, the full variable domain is DGGITQSPKYLFRKEGQNVTLSCEQNLNHDAMYWYRQDPGQGLRLIYYSQIVNDFQKGDIAEGYSVSREKKESFPLTVTSAQKNPTAFYLCASSTGQPSNQPQHFGDGTRLSIL.

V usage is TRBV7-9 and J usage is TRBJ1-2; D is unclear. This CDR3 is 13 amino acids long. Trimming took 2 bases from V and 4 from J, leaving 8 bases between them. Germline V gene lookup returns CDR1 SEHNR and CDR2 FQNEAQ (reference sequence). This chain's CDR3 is CASSLRVSYGYTF. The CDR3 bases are TGTGCCAGCAGCTTAAGGGTGAGCTATGGCTACACCTTC.

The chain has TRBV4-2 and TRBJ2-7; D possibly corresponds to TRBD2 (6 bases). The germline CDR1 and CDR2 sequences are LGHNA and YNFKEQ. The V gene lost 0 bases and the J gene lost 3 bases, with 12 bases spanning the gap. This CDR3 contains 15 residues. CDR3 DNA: TGTGCCAGCAGCCAAGAAGGGGTGGGGGGCTACGAGCAGTACTTC. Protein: CASSQEGVGGYEQYF.

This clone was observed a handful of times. The CDR3 loop reads CAISSSGTEAFF. The CDR3 DNA sequence: TGTGCCATCAGTTCTTCTGGGACTGAAGCTTTCTTT. V is TRBV10-3 and J is TRBJ1-1, with D unclear. The CDR3 loop spans 12 amino acids. V was pared by 5 bases and J by 5 bases, with 9 bases between. The germline V gene has CDR1 ENHRY and CDR2 SYGVKD.

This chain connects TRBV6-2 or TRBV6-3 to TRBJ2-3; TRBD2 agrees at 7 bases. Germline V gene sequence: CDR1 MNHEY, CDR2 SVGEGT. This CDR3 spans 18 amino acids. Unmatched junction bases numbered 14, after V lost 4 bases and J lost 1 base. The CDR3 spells CASSFVHSRLAGTDTQYF. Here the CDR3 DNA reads TGTGCCAGCAGTTTCGTCCACTCCCGACTAGCAGGCACAGATACGCAGTATTTT.

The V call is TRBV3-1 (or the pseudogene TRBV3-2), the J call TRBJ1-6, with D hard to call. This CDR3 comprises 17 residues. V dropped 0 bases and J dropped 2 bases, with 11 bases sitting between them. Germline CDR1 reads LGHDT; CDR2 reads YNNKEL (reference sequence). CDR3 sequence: CASSQDASLTYNSPLHF. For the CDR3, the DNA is TGTGCCAGCAGCCAAGATGCCTCTCTGACCTATAATTCACCCCTCCACTTT.

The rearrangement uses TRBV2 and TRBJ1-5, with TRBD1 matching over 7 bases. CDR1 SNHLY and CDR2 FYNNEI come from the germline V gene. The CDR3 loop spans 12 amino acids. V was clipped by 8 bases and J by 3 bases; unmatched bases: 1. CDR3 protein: CASGTDNQPQHF. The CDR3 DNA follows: TGTGCCAGCGGGACAGACAATCAGCCCCAGCATTTT.

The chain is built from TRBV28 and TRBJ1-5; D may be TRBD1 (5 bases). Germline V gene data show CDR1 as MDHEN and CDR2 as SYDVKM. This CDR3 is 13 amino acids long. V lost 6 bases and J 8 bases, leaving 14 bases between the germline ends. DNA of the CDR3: TGTGCCAGCAGCCACCTGACCAGGGAGCCCCAGCATTTT. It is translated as CASSHLTREPQHF.

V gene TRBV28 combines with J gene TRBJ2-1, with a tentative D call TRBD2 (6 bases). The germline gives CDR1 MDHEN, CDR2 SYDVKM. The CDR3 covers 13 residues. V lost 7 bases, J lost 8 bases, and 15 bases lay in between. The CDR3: CASNDRPGDEQFF. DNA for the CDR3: TGTGCCAGCAATGACCGGCCGGGAGATGAGCAGTTCTTC.

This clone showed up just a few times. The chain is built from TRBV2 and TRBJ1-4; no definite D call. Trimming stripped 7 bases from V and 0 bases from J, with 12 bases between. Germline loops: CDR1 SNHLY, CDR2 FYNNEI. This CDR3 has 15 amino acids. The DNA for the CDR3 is TGTGCCAGCAACCTAGACTCTTCAACTAATGAAAAACTGTTTTTT. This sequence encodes CASNLDSSTNEKLFF.

The CDR3 is CASSLRWGQVDTEAFF. In DNA form, the CDR3 reads TGTGCCAGCAGCCTAAGATGGGGACAGGTGGACACTGAAGCTTTCTTT. The V call is TRBV3-1 (or the pseudogene TRBV3-2), the J call TRBJ1-1, with 8 bases matching TRBD1. With V trimmed by 4 bases and J by 3 bases, 10 bases remained unmatched. CDR3 length: 16 amino acids. Looked up from germline, CDR1 is LGHDT and CDR2 is YNNKEL (reference sequence).

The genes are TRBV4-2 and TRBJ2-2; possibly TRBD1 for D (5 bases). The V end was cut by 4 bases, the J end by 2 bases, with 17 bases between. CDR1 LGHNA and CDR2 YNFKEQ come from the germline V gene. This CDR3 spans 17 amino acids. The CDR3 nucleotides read TGTGCCAGCAGCCCAGCCGGTAGGGGCGTTAACACCGGGGAGCTGTTTTTT. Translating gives CASSPAGRGVNTGELFF.

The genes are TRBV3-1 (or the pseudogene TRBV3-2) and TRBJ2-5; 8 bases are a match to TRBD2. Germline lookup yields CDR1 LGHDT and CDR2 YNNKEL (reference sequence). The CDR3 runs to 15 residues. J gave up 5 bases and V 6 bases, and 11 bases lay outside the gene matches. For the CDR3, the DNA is TGTGCCAGCAGTCCCGGGACTAGGGGGTCCGAGACCCAGTACTTC. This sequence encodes CASSPGTRGSETQYF.

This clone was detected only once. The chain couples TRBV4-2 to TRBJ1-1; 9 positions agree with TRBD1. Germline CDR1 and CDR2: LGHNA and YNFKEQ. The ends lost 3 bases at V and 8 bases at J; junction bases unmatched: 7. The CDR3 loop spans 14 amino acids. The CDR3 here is CASSQTGGNREAFF. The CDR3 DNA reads TGTGCCAGCAGCCAGACAGGGGGAAATCGCGAAGCTTTCTTT.

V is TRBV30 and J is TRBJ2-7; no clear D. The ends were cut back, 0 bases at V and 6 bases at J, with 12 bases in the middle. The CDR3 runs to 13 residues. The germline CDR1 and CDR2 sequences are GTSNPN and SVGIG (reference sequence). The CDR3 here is CAWSVTGEGEQYF. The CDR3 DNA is TGTGCCTGGAGTGTAACGGGCGAAGGCGAGCAGTACTTC.

CDR3 sequence: CAGGTGNLRDTEAFF. CDR3 bases: TGTGCCGGCGGGACAGGTAATCTTCGGGACACTGAAGCTTTCTTT. The chain carries TRBV2 and TRBJ1-1; 8 bases agree with TRBD1. CDR3 length: 15 residues. Losses at the gene ends were 11 bases for V and 3 bases for J; bases not matched to a gene: 14. In germline, CDR1 is SNHLY, CDR2 FYNNEI.

CDR3 residues: CASSISGGPREQYF. CDR3 coding DNA: TGTGCCAGCAGCATCAGTGGAGGGCCCAGGGAGCAGTACTTC. This chain connects TRBV27 to TRBJ2-7, with TRBD2 as a possible D gene (6 bases). There are 14 residues in the CDR3. Germline CDR1 reads MNHEY; CDR2 reads SMNVEV (reference sequence). Trimming took 6 bases from V and 7 from J, leaving 19 bases between them.

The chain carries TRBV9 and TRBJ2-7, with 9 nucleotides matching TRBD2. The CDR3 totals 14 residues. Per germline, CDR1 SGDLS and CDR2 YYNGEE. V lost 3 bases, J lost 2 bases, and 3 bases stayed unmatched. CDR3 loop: CASSETSGPYEQYF. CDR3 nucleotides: TGTGCCAGCAGCGAGACTAGCGGCCCCTACGAGCAGTACTTC. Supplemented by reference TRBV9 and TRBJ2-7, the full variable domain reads DSGVTQTPKHLITATGQRVTLRCSPRSGDLSVYWYQQSLDQGLQFLIQYYNGEERAKGNILERFSAQQFPDLHSELNLSSLELGDSALYFCASSETSGPYEQYFGPGTRLTVT.

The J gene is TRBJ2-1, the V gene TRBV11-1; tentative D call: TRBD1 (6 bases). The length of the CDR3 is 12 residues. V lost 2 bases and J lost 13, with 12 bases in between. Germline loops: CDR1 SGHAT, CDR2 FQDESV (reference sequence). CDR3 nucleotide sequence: TGTGCCAGCAGCTTACTTCGGACAGCCCAGTTCTTC. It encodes CASSLLRTAQFF.

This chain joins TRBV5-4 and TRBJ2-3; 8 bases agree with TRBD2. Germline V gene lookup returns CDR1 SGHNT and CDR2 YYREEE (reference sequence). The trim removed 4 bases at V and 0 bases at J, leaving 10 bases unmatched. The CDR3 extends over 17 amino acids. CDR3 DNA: TGTGCCAGCAGCCCCGGAGTAGCGGGGAAGAGCACAGATACGCAGTATTTT. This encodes CASSPGVAGKSTDTQYF.

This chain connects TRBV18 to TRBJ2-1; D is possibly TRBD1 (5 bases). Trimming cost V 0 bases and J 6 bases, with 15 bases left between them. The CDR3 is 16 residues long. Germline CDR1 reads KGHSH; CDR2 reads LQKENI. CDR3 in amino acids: CASSPPAGRWGNEQFF. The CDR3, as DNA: TGTGCCAGCTCACCACCGGCAGGGCGGTGGGGCAATGAGCAGTTCTTC.

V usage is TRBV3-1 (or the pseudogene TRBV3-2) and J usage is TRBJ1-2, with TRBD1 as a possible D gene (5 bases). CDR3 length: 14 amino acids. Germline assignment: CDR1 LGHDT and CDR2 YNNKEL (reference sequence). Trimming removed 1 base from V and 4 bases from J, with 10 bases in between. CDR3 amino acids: CASSQGGPSYGYTF. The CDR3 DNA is TGTGCCAGCAGCCAAGGGGGACCGAGCTATGGCTACACCTTC.

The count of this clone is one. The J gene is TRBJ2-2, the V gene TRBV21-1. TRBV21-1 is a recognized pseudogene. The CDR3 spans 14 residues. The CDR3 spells CASSKSRATGELFF. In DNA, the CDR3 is TGTGCCAGCAGCAAAAGTAGGGCCACCGGGGAGCTGTTTTTT.

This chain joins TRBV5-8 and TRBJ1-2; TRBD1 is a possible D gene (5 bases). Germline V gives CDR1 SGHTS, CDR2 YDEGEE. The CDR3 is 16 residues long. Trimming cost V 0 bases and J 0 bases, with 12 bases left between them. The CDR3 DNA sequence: TGTGCCAGCAGCTTGGGGGTCAGGGTAGCTAACTATGGCTACACCTTC. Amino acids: CASSLGVRVANYGYTF.

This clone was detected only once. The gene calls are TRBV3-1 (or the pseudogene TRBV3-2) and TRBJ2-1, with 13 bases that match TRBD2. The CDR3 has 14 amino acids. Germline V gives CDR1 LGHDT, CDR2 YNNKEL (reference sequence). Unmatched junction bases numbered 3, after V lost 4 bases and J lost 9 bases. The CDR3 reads CASSPGLAGFEQFF. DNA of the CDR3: TGTGCCAGCAGCCCGGGACTAGCGGGGTTTGAGCAGTTCTTC.

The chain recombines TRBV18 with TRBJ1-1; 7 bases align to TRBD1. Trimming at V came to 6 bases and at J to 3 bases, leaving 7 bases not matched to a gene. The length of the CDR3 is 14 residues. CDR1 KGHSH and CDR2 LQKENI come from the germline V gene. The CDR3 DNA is TGTGCCAGCTCCCGAAATGACAGGGACACTGAAGCTTTCTTT. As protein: CASSRNDRDTEAFF.

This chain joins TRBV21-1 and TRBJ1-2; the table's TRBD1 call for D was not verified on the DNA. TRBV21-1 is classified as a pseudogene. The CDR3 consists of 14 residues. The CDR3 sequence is CASSSQQGWGGYTF. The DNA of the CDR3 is TGTGCCAGCAGTTCCCAACAGGGTTGGGGTGGCTACACCTTC.

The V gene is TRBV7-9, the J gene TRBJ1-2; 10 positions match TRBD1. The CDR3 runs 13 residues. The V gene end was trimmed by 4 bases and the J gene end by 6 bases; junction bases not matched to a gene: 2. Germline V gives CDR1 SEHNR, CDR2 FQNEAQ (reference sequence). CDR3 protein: CASSSGQGDGYTF. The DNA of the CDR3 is TGTGCCAGCAGCTCAGGACAGGGGGATGGCTACACCTTC.

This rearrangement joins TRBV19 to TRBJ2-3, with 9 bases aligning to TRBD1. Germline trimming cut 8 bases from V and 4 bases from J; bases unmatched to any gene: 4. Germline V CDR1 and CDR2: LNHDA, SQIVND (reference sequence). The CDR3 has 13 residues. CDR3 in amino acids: CASGTGSSDTQYF. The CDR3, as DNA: TGTGCCAGTGGGACAGGGAGCTCAGATACGCAGTATTTT.

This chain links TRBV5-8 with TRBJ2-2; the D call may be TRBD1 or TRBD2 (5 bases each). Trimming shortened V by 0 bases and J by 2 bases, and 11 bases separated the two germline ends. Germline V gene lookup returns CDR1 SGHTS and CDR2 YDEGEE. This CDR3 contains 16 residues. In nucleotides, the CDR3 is TGTGCCAGCAGCTTGGCCGGGACGGGAAACACCGGGGAGCTGTTTTTT. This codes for CASSLAGTGNTGELFF.